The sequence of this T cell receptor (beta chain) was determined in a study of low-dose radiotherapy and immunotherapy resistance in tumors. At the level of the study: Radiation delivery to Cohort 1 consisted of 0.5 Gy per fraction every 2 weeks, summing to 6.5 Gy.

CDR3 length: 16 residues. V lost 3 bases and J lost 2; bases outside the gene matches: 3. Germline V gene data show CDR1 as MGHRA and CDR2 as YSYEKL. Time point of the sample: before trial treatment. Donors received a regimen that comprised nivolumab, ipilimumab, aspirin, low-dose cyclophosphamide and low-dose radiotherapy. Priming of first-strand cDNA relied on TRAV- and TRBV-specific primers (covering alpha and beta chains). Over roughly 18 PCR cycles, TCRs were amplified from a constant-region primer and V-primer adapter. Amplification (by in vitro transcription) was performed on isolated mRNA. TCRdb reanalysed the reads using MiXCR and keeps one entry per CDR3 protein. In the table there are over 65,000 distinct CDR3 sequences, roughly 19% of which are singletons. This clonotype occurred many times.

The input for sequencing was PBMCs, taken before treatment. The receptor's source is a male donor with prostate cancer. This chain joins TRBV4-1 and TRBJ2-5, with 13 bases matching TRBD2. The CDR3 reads CASSQGTSGEQETQYF. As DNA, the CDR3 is TGCGCCAGCAGCCAGGGGACTAGCGGGGAACAAGAGACCCAGTACTTC.